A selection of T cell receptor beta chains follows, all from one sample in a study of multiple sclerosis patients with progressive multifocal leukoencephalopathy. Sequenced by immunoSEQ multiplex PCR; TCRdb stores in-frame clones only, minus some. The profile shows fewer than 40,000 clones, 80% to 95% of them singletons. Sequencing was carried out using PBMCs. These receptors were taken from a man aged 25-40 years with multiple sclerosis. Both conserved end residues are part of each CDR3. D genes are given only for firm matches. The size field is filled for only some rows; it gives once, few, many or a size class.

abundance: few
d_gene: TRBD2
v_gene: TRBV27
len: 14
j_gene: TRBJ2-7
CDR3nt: TGTGCCAGCTCAATAGCGGGAGGCTCCTACGAGCAGTACTTC
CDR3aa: CASSIAGGSYEQYF

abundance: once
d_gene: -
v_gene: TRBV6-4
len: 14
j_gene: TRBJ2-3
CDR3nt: TGTGCCAGCAGTGAGAGAGGGGCGTCCGATACGCAGTATTTT
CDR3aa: CASSERGASDTQYF

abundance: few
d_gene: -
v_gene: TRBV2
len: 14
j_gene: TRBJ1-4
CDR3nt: TGTGCCAGCAGTTCAGTATCGGGGGCCGAAAAACTGTTTTTT
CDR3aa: CASSSVSGAEKLFF

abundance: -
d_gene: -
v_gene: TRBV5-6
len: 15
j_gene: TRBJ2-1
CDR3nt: TGTGCCAGTCATATCGTAAGCGGGCTGAGGAATGAGCAGTTCTTC
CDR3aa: CASHIVSGLRNEQFF

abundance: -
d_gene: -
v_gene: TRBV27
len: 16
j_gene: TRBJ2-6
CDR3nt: TGTGCCAGCAGTTTTCTTCGGGCAGTTGGGGCCAACGTCCTGACTTTC
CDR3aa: CASSFLRAVGANVLTF

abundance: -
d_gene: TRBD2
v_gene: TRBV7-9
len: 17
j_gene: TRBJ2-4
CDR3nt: TGTGCCAGCAGCTTGAGAGGGCTAGCGGAAGCCAAAAACATTCAGTACTTC
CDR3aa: CASSLRGLAEAKNIQYF

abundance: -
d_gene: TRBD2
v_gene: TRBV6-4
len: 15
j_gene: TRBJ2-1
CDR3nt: TGTGCCAGCAGTGAGGCGGGGGACTCCTACAATGAGCAGTTCTTC
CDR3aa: CASSEAGDSYNEQFF

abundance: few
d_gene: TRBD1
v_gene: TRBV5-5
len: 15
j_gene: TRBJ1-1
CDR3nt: TGTGCCAGCAGTCCGACAGGGGTTCTAATCACTGAAGCTTTCTTT
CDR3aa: CASSPTGVLITEAFF

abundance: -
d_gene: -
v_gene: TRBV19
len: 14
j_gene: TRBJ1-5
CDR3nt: TGTGCCAGTAGACAGGGTACCAGCAATCAGCCCCAGCATTTT
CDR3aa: CASRQGTSNQPQHF

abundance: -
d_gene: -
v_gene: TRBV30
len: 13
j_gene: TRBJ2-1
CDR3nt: TGTGCCTGGAGTGTAATGTCAGGGGACGAGCAGTTCTTC
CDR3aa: CAWSVMSGDEQFF

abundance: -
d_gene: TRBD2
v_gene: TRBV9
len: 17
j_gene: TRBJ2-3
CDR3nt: TGTGCCAGCAGCCCCCGGACTAGCGGGAAGCGGACAGATACGCAGTATTTT
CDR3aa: CASSPRTSGKRTDTQYF

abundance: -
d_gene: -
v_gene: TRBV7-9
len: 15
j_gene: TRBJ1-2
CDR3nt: TGTGCCAGCAGCACCCACAGGCATGGAAACTATGGCTACACCTTC
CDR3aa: CASSTHRHGNYGYTF

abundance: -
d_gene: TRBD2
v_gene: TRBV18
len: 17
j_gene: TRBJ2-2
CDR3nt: TGTGCCAGCTCACCACGACTAGCGGGAGCAAGCACCGGGGAGCTGTTTTTT
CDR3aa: CASSPRLAGASTGELFF

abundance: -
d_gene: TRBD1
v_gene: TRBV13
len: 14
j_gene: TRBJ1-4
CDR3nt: TGTGCCAGCAGCGACAGGGGATCGGATGAAAAACTGTTTTTT
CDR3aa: CASSDRGSDEKLFF

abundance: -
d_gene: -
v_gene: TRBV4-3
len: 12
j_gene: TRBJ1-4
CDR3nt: TGCGCCAGCAGTGCAGGGTTAGGAAAACTGTTTTTT
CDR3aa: CASSAGLGKLFF

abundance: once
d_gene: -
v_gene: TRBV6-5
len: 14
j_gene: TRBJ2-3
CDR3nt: TGTGCCAGCGCACCGGGATGTAAGGCAGATACGCAGTATTTT
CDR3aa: CASAPGCKADTQYF

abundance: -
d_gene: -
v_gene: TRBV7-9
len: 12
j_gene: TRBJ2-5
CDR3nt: TGTGCCAGCAGCCGGAACGAGGGGACCCAGTACTTC
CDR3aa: CASSRNEGTQYF

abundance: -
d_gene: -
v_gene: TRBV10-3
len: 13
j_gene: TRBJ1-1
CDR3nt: TGTGCCATCAGTGACAGGGGGAACACTGAAGCTTTCTTT
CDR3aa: CAISDRGNTEAFF

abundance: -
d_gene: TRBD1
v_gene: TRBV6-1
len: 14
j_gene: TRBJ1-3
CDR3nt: TGTGCCAGCCGGACAGGGGGGACTGGAAACACCATATATTTT
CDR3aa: CASRTGGTGNTIYF

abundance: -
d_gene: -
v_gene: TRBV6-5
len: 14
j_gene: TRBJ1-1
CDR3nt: TGTGCCAGCAACCAAAACTCCGGGACACTTGGAGCTTTCTTT
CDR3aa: CASNQNSGTLGAFF

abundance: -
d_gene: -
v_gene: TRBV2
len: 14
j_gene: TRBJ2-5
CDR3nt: TGTGCCAGCAGAGCTAGGCTAGGTACAGGGACCCAGTACTTC
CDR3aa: CASRARLGTGTQYF

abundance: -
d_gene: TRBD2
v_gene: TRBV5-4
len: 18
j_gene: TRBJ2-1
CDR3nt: TGTGCCAGCAGCCGGGGGGGACTAGCGGAGAGCTCCTACAATGAGCAGTTCTTC
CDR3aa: CASSRGGLAESSYNEQFF

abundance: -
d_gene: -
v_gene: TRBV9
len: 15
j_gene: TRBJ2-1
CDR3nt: TGTGCCAGCAGCGTAGAGACAGCCCGATACAATGAGCAGTTCTTC
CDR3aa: CASSVETARYNEQFF

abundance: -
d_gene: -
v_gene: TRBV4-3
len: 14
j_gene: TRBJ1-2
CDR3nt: TGCGCCAGCAGCCAAGAGTCGCTTAACTATGGCTACACCTTC
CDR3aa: CASSQESLNYGYTF